This record covers a single T cell receptor beta chain. The data stem from a study of blood T cell repertoires in COVID-19. For the study at large: Samples of COVID-19 (acute and convalescent) were obtained from the United States, Italy and Spain. Nucleic acid was either cDNA or gDNA, and it came from T cells, B-cell-depleted T cells, or PBMCs.

Per the original data handling: By means of reference gene primer amplification, nucleated cell counts were estimated. The data were produced by immunoSEQ multiplex PCR, yet TCRdb's version contains in-frame clones alone and is incomplete. That table furnishes V, J and clone size, whereas the DNA furnished D and trimming. The sample lists about 120,000 clones; roughly nine tenths were seen once. The CDR3 is 15 residues long. The V gene lost 3 bases and the J gene lost 10 bases, with 16 bases spanning the gap. Germline assignment: CDR1 MNHEY and CDR2 SVGAGI. This chain links TRBV6-5 with TRBJ1-6, with TRBD1 as a possible D gene (5 bases). Sequenced input: peripheral blood. The receptor was derived from a human donor with active COVID-19. The donor label of this sample is uncertain. The CDR3 bases are TGTGCCAGCAGTTATGGGGACTCCCCGGGGTCACCCCTCCACTTT. This translates into CASSYGDSPGSPLHF.